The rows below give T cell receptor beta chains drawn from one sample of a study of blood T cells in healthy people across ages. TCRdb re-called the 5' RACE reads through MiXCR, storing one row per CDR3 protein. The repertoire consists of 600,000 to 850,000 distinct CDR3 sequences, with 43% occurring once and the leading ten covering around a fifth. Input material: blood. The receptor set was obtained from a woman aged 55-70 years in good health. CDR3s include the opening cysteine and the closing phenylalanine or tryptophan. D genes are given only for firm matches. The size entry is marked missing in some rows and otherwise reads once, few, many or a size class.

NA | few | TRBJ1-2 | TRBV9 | TGTGCCAGCAGCGTAGCTCTGGCAGTGGGGTATGGCTACACCTTC | CASSVALAVGYGYTF
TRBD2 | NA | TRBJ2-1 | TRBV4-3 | TGCGCCAGCAGCCAAGATAGGGGACTAGCGGGAGTTCGCAATGAGCAGTTCTTC | CASSQDRGLAGVRNEQFF
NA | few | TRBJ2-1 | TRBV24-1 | TGTGCCACCAGTGATTTGGACGGGAATAAGGGCAATGAGCAGTTCTTC | CATSDLDGNKGNEQFF
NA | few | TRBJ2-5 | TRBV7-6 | TGTGCCAGCAGCATCGGGACGGTACAAGAGACCCAGTACTTC | CASSIGTVQETQYF
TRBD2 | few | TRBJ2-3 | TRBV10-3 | TGTGCCATCAGTGAGGGGACTAGCGGGGGTTCAGATACGCAGTATTTT | CAISEGTSGGSDTQYF
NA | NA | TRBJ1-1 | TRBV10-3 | TGTGCCATCAGGGAGTCAGGTACTAACACTGAAGCTTTCTTT | CAIRESGTNTEAFF
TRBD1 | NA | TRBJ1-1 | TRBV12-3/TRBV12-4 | TGTGCCAGCAGTCAGCGGACAGGGTTTAATGAAGCTTTCTTT | CASSQRTGFNEAFF
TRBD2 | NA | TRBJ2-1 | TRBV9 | TGTGCCAGCAGCGTAGAAGGCGGGAGGGCATCTAATGAGCAGTTCTTC | CASSVEGGRASNEQFF
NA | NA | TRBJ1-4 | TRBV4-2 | TGTGCCAGCAGCCAAGGTCAGCAGGGTGAAAAACTGTTTTTT | CASSQGQQGEKLFF
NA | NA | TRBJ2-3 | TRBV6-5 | TGTGCCAGCAGTTACTCGTCCCAGAGGCCCGTAGATACGCAGTATTTT | CASSYSSQRPVDTQYF
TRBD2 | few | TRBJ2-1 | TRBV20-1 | TGCAGTGCTAGAGCCCCTGGAAGGGCTAGCGGGGGGCGCGGACGGTACAATGAGCAGTTCTTC | CSARAPGRASGGRGRYNEQFF
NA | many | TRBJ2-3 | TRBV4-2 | TGTGCCAGCAGCCAAGACGGACTGCCACCTTTCGATACGCAGTATTTT | CASSQDGLPPFDTQYF
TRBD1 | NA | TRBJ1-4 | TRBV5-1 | TGCGCCAGCAGCTACGGACAGGGTGGGGGTGAAAAACTGTTTTTT | CASSYGQGGGEKLFF
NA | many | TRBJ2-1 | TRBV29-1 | TGCAGCGTTGAAAGCGTGGGGGCGTTCCCCAGGGAGCAGTTCTTC | CSVESVGAFPREQFF
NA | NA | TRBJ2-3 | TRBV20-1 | TGCAGTGCTAATATCGGCAGCACAGATACGCAGTATTTT | CSANIGSTDTQYF
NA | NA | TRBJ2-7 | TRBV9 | TGTGCCAGCAGCGTAAGCGACTCCTACGAGCAGTACTTC | CASSVSDSYEQYF
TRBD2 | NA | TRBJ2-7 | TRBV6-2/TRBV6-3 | TGTGCCAGCAGTACTCTAGCGGGTCGCGAGCAGTACTTC | CASSTLAGREQYF
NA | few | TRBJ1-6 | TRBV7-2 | TGTGCCAGCACAACGACGGGGCAGGGCAATTCACCCCTCCACTTT | CASTTTGQGNSPLHF
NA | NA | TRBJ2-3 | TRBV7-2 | TGTGCCAGCAGCTGGAACAGCATAATCACAGATACGCAGTATTTT | CASSWNSIITDTQYF
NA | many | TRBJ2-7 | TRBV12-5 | TGTGCTAGTGGTTTGACCACGACACCCTCCTACGAGCAGTACTTC | CASGLTTTPSYEQYF
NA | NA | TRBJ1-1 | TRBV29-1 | TGCAGCGTTGAGCGGCAGGCCAACACTGAAGCTTTCTTT | CSVERQANTEAFF
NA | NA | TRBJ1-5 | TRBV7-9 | TGTGCCAGCAGCGTAGAGGTGTTTCAGCCCCAGCATTTT | CASSVEVFQPQHF
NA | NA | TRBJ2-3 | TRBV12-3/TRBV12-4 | TGTGCCAGCAGCGGGGACAACACAGATATGCAGTATTTT | CASSGDNTDMQYF
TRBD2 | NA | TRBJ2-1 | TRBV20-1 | TGCAGTGCTAGAGTAGGACTAGCGGGGCCTTACAATGAGCAGTTCTTC | CSARVGLAGPYNEQFF
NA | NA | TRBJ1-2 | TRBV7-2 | TGTGCCAGCAGCCGCTTGGTGGGGGGCGTTGGAAAAATTAGTAACTATGGCTACACCTTC | CASSRLVGGVGKISNYGYTF
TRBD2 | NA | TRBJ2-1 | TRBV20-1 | TGCAGTGCTAGAGATGAAAGGCGGGAGCGGGGTGAGCAGTTCTTC | CSARDERRERGEQFF
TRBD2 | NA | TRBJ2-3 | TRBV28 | TGTGCCAGCGAGGGTCTAGCGGGAGGTGGGGTGGATACGCAGTATTTT | CASEGLAGGGVDTQYF
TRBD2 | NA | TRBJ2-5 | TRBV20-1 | TGCAGTGCTGGGAGGGTTCAAACTAATGAGCAGTACTTC | CSAGRVQTNEQYF
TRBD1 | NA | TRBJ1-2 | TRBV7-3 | TGTGCCAGCAGTTTCGACAGGGCTGACGGTTACACCTTC | CASSFDRADGYTF